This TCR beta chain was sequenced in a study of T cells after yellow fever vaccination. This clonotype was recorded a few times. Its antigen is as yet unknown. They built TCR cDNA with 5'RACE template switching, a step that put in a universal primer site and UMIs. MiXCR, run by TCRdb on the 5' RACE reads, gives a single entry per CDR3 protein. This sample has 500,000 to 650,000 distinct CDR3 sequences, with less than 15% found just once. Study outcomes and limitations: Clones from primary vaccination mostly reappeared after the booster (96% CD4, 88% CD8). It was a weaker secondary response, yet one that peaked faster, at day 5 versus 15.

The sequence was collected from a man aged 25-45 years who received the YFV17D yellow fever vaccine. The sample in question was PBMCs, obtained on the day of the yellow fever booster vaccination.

The CDR3 DNA follows: TGCAGTACTAAAGGGGCGGAAGGAGAAAAACTGTTTTTT. Residues: CSTKGAEGEKLFF. The genes are TRBV29-1 and TRBJ1-4, with D perhaps TRBD1 (5 bases). CDR1 and CDR2 from the germline V gene are SQVTM and ANQGSEA. This CDR3 is 13 amino acids long. The full variable domain, completed using reference TRBV29-1 and TRBJ1-4, is SAVISQKPSRDICQRGTSLTIQCQVDSQVTMMFWYRQQPGQSLTLIATANQGSEATYESGFVIDKFPISRPNLTFSTLTVSNMSPEDSSIYLCSTKGAEGEKLFFGSGTQLSVL.